This entry is about one T cell receptor beta chain. Antigen: not known. The data are from a study of shared clonotypes between healthy human individuals. Terminally differentiated effector memory CD45RA+ cells were excluded from the naive CD8 cells, which were CD45RO-negative and positively selected for CCR7. Overall study results and limits: Researchers sampled only blood; tissue repertoires likely differ.

Sequencing used immunoSEQ multiplex PCR; TCRdb keeps in-frame clones, though not all of them. The sample lists roughly 2.1 million clones, just over 90% occurring once. The junction had 6 bases not matched to a gene; V was cut back by 4 bases and J by 5 bases. CDR1 is MNHEY and CDR2 is SMNVEV in the germline V gene (reference sequence). The CDR3 has 16 residues. The chain employs TRBV27 and TRBJ2-7; 15 bases agree with TRBD2. The material sequenced was naive CD8+ T cells from PBMCs. The receptor was derived from a man in his late teens or twenties in good health. Some clones in this sample may be carry-over from other donors' samples. The CDR3 DNA sequence: TGTGCCAGCAGTTCCCTCGGGACTAGCGGGAGGAACGAGCAGTACTTC. Encoded protein: CASSSLGTSGRNEQYF.